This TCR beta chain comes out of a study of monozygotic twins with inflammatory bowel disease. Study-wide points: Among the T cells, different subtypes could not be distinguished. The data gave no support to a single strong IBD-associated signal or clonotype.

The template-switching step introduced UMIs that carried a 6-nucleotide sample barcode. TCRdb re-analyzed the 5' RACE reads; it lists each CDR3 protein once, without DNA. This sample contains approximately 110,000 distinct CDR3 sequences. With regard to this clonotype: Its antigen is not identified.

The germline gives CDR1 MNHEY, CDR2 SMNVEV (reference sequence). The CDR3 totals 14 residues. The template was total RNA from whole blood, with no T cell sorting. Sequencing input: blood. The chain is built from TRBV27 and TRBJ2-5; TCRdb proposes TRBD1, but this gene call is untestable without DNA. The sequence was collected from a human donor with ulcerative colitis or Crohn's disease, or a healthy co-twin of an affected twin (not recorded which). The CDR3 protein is CASSLQGGGETQYF.